One sample yielded the 27 T cell receptor beta chains listed below, sequenced in a study of shared clonotypes between healthy human individuals. The repertoire was sequenced with immunoSEQ multiplex PCR; TCRdb's copy has only in-frame clones and lacks some. The sample lists around 2,000,000 clones, more than 85% occurring once. Naivety among CD8 cells was defined by CD45RO negativity and positive CCR7 selection, thereby excluding terminally differentiated effector memory CD45RA+ cells. Sequencing was carried out using naive CD8+ T cells from PBMCs. The receptors were sampled from a man aged 18 to 30 in good health. Some clones in this sample may be carry-over from other donors' samples.

The V call is TRBV2, the J call TRBJ2-1; 10 positions match TRBD2. The V gene's germline CDR1 is SNHLY and CDR2 FYNNEI. After removal of 8 bases from V and 0 bases from J, the junction contained 10 bases not matched to a gene. The CDR3 extends over 17 amino acids. CDR3 residues: CASGTSASLSSYNEQFF. DNA of the CDR3: TGTGCCAGCGGGACTAGCGCCTCCTTGAGCTCCTACAATGAGCAGTTCTTC.

This chain links TRBV7-3 with TRBJ2-3; D gene unclear. V was clipped by 4 bases and J by 1 base, with 12 bases between them. The CDR3 runs to 15 residues. Germline CDR1 reads SGHTA; CDR2 reads FQGTGA. This CDR3 reads CASSYTGLGTDTQYF. CDR3 DNA sequence: TGTGCCAGCAGCTATACCGGCCTGGGCACAGATACGCAGTATTTT.

Worth noting for this clone: Other DNA sequences of this sample code for an identical CDR3. The chain joins TRBV27 to TRBJ2-5; a possible D gene is TRBD2 (5 bases). Trimming took 3 bases from V and 2 from J, leaving 10 bases between them. Germline assignment: CDR1 MNHEY and CDR2 SMNVEV (reference sequence). The CDR3 totals 14 residues. The DNA of the CDR3 is TGTGCCAGCAGTTTGCTGGGAGCGCAAGAGACCCAGTACTTC. Residues: CASSLLGAQETQYF.

V and J are TRBV11-1 and TRBJ1-1; D unclear. Germline V lookup: CDR1 SGHAT, CDR2 FQDESV (reference sequence). Trimming took 6 bases from V and 4 from J, leaving 9 bases between them. The CDR3 spans 12 residues. The DNA for the CDR3 is TGTGCCAGCAGTCAAAGGGCCACTGAAGCTTTCTTT. Translating gives CASSQRATEAFF.

The chain employs TRBV20-1 and TRBJ2-5; D may be TRBD2 (5 bases). The germline V gene has CDR1 DFQATT and CDR2 SNEGSKA (reference sequence). CDR3 length: 11 residues. Trimming left V 3 bases short and J 4 bases short, with 6 bases between. CDR3 loop: CSAREVETQYF. Here the CDR3 DNA reads TGCAGTGCTAGGGAGGTAGAGACCCAGTACTTC.

The chain carries TRBV27 and TRBJ1-2, with 7 bases lining up with TRBD1. Germline CDR1 reads MNHEY; CDR2 reads SMNVEV (reference sequence). V dropped 5 bases and J dropped 4; count of bases not matched to a gene: 13. The CDR3 extends over 16 amino acids. The CDR3 spells CASSPRLTGIPYGYTF. The CDR3 bases are TGTGCCAGCAGTCCCCGTCTGACAGGGATTCCCTATGGCTACACCTTC.

This chain uses TRBV5-1 with TRBJ2-1, with 9 bases aligning to TRBD1. The J segment lost 5 bases and the V segment lost 7 bases, leaving 7 bases of the junction unmatched. This CDR3 has 14 amino acids. CDR1 SGHRS and CDR2 YFSETQ come from the germline V gene. In nucleotides, the CDR3 is TGCGCCAGCGCGTCGGGACAGGGTAACAATGAGCAGTTCTTC. Its protein is CASASGQGNNEQFF.

This chain joins TRBV11-2 and TRBJ1-3, with D maybe TRBD1 (5 bases). Trimming cost V 5 bases and J 7 bases, with 18 bases left between them. The CDR3 has 15 residues. Germline CDR1 is SGHAT and CDR2 is FQNNGV. This chain's CDR3 is CASSTRDSGANTIYF. In DNA form, the CDR3 reads TGTGCCAGCAGCACCAGGGATTCGGGTGCGAACACCATATATTTT.

This clone occurred a few times. Additional DNA sequences in this sample encode the identical CDR3. The V call is TRBV27, the J call TRBJ2-1; unclear D gene. The CDR3 totals 13 residues. V dropped 3 bases and J dropped 4 bases, with 7 bases sitting between them. Germline V gene sequence: CDR1 MNHEY, CDR2 SMNVEV (reference sequence). CDR3 residues: CASSFGLYNEQFF. The DNA of the CDR3 is TGTGCCAGCAGTTTCGGGTTATACAATGAGCAGTTCTTC.

This clone appeared once. The CDR3 DNA is TGTGCCAGCAGCTGGGGACTAGCGGGAGTTTGGGCAGATACGCAGTATTTT. It translates to CASSWGLAGVWADTQYF. The rearrangement links TRBV7-9 to TRBJ2-3; 14 bases match TRBD2. The CDR3 loop spans 17 amino acids. Trimming at V came to 4 bases and at J to 4 bases, leaving 7 bases not matched to a gene. Per the germline V gene, CDR1 is SEHNR and CDR2 is FQNEAQ (reference sequence).

Points on this clone: Different DNA sequences within this sample yield the same CDR3. The V and J genes are TRBV27 and TRBJ2-7, with TRBD1 as a possible D gene (5 bases). This CDR3 region has 14 residues. V was cut by 2 bases and J by 3 bases, with 11 bases left in between. The germline gives CDR1 MNHEY, CDR2 SMNVEV (reference sequence). CDR3 sequence reads: CASSLRDSRYEQYF. The CDR3 DNA reads as TGTGCCAGCAGTTTAAGAGACAGCCGCTACGAGCAGTACTTC.

The V gene is TRBV6-1, the J gene TRBJ1-5; no firm D call. Trimming cost V 3 bases and J 6 bases, with 9 bases left between them. The germline V gene has CDR1 MNHNS and CDR2 SASEGT. CDR3 length: 13 amino acids. CDR3 sequence: CASSEDGGQPQHF. CDR3 in DNA: TGTGCCAGCAGTGAGGACGGTGGTCAGCCCCAGCATTTT.

For this clone: Other DNA sequences in the sample encode the same CDR3. This chain uses TRBV5-1 with TRBJ2-7; D may match TRBD1 or TRBD2 (5 bases each). In germline, CDR1 is SGHRS, CDR2 YFSETQ. Trimming shortened V by 4 bases and J by 3 bases, and 11 bases separated the two germline ends. The CDR3 spans 13 residues. The DNA of the CDR3 is TGCGCCAGCAGCCCCGGGACGAACTACGAGCAGTACTTC. It codes for CASSPGTNYEQYF.

CDR3 sequence reads: CASSGNSYNEQFF. The DNA of the CDR3 is TGCGCCAGCAGCGGGAACAGCTACAATGAGCAGTTCTTC. This chain joins TRBV5-1 and TRBJ2-1; no reliable D call. CDR3 length: 13 residues. Germline V gives CDR1 SGHRS, CDR2 YFSETQ. Trimming removed 4 bases at V and 3 bases at J, with 8 bases between.

The chain is built from TRBV6-1 and TRBJ1-1; D is unresolved. Per the germline V gene, CDR1 is MNHNS and CDR2 is SASEGT. This CDR3 region has 14 residues. V lost 4 bases and J 3 bases, leaving 12 bases between the germline ends. CDR3 residues: CASSVPISDTEAFF. CDR3 bases: TGTGCCAGCAGTGTACCTATCTCTGACACTGAAGCTTTCTTT.

Remarks on this clone: The sample has other DNA sequences that encode this CDR3 too. The rearrangement uses TRBV4-1 and TRBJ2-2; 7 nucleotides line up with TRBD2. The V segment lost 0 bases and the J segment 5 bases; nucleotides outside the gene matches: 0. The CDR3 contains 14 residues. Germline loops: CDR1 MGHRA, CDR2 YSYEKL. CDR3 loop: CASSQDGGTGELFF. CDR3 nucleotides: TGCGCCAGCAGCCAAGACGGGGGGACCGGGGAGCTGTTTTTT.

This sequence joins TRBV19 and TRBJ1-5; maybe TRBD1 (6 bases). Looked up from germline, CDR1 is LNHDA and CDR2 is SQIVND (reference sequence). V was clipped by 5 bases and J by 3 bases, with 11 bases between them. The CDR3 runs to 14 residues. The CDR3 DNA is TGTGCCAGTAGTGTCCGGGACAACAATCAGCCCCAGCATTTT. Translation gives CASSVRDNNQPQHF. Combining the CDR3 with reference TRBV19 and TRBJ1-5 gives the whole variable domain DGGITQSPKYLFRKEGQNVTLSCEQNLNHDAMYWYRQDPGQGLRLIYYSQIVNDFQKGDIAEGYSVSREKKESFPLTVTSAQKNPTAFYLCASSVRDNNQPQHFGDGTRLSIL.

The chain employs TRBV28 and TRBJ2-7; TRBD2 aligns across 7 bases. Germline values: CDR1 MDHEN, CDR2 SYDVKM. The CDR3 is made up of 15 amino acids. V was clipped by 1 base and J by 3 bases; unmatched bases: 6. Here the CDR3 reads CASSLYGGGGYEQYF. CDR3 coding DNA: TGTGCCAGCAGTTTATATGGGGGGGGAGGCTACGAGCAGTACTTC. Looking up the rest from reference TRBV28 and TRBJ2-7 gives the full variable domain: DVKVTQSSRYLVKRTGEKVFLECVQDMDHENMFWYRQDPGLGLRLIYFSYDVKMKEKGDIPEGYSVSREKKERFSLILESASTNQTSMYLCASSLYGGGGYEQYFGPGTRLTVT.

The chain is built from TRBV9 and TRBJ2-1; the D call may be TRBD1 or TRBD2 (5 bases each). V was trimmed by 4 bases and J by 6 bases, leaving 20 bases between them. Germline V gene data show CDR1 as SGDLS and CDR2 as YYNGEE. CDR3 size: 16 residues. The CDR3 DNA sequence: TGTGCCAGCAGCCCCCCGTGGGGACCCGAGGCCAATGAGCAGTTCTTC. It yields the protein CASSPPWGPEANEQFF.

As concerns this clone: The sample carries other DNA sequences with the same CDR3. The chain employs TRBV13 and TRBJ2-2; D gene unclear. CDR1 is PRHDT, CDR2 FYEKMQ, per germline (reference sequence). CDR3 length equals 12 residues. The V and J ends lost 5 bases and 6 bases respectively, with 7 bases between them. The CDR3 here is CASSPAAGELFF. Here the CDR3 DNA reads TGTGCCAGCAGCCCGGCCGCCGGGGAGCTGTTTTTT.

CDR3 bases: TGTGCCTGGAGTGCAGGGACGGTCCTCGACGAGCAGTACTTC. Translated, it gives CAWSAGTVLDEQYF. The chain is built from TRBV30 and TRBJ2-5; tentatively, D is TRBD1 or TRBD2 (5 bases each). The J call is uncertain, as TRBJ2-7 better fits the DNA end. The V gene's germline CDR1 is GTSNPN and CDR2 SVGIG (reference sequence). This CDR3 contains 14 residues.

The chain carries TRBV6-1 and TRBJ1-2; tentative D call: TRBD1 (6 bases). V was clipped by 3 bases and J by 0 bases, with 11 bases between them. The CDR3 has 15 residues. The germline CDR1 and CDR2 sequences are MNHNS and SASEGT. The DNA for the CDR3 is TGTGCCAGCAGTGAGGGGACATACACTAACTATGGCTACACCTTC. Residues: CASSEGTYTNYGYTF.

CDR3 bases: TGTGCCAGCACCCCAGGATCAGCCAAAAACATTCAGTACTTC. Translating gives CASTPGSAKNIQYF. The V call is TRBV2, the J call TRBJ2-4, with D unclear. The CDR3 contains 14 residues. Germline V gene lookup returns CDR1 SNHLY and CDR2 FYNNEI. Trimming took off 7 bases at V and 0 bases at J, with 10 bases between the two ends.

This chain uses TRBV27 with TRBJ2-3; D gene unclear. V was cut by 5 bases and J by 4 bases, with 10 bases left in between. This CDR3 comprises 13 residues. CDR1 is MNHEY, CDR2 SMNVEV, per germline (reference sequence). The CDR3: CASSIGRADTQYF. DNA of the CDR3: TGTGCCAGCAGTATCGGACGGGCAGATACGCAGTATTTT.

The chain couples TRBV27 to TRBJ1-2; D is uncertain. Trimming left V 1 base short and J 3 bases short, with 15 bases between. Germline lookup yields CDR1 MNHEY and CDR2 SMNVEV (reference sequence). The CDR3 is 16 residues long. CDR3 nucleotides: TGTGCCAGCAGTTTATACCCGGACCCAAGAGACTATGGCTACACCTTC. Protein: CASSLYPDPRDYGYTF.

The chain employs TRBV6-5 and TRBJ1-1; perhaps TRBD1 as D (6 bases). V was trimmed by 5 bases and J by 4 bases, leaving 14 bases between them. CDR3 size: 14 residues. Per germline, CDR1 MNHEY and CDR2 SVGAGI. The CDR3 DNA sequence: TGTGCCAGCAGTCGGACAGCCATGGGCACTGAAGCTTTCTTT. Its translation: CASSRTAMGTEAFF.

V and J are TRBV7-8 and TRBJ2-7; possible D gene TRBD1, 6 bases. Germline V gives CDR1 SGHVS, CDR2 FQNEAQ. CDR3 length equals 15 residues. Trimming cost V 6 bases and J 1 base, with 16 bases left between them. The CDR3 sequence: CASSRTGMFSYEQYF. For the CDR3, the DNA is TGTGCCAGCAGTCGCACAGGGATGTTTTCCTACGAGCAGTACTTC.